These 6 T cell receptor beta chains originate from one sample sequenced in a study of blood T cell repertoires in COVID-19. Profiled with immunoSEQ multiplex PCR; TCRdb holds only in-frame clones, not every one. This sample has more than 250,000 clones, with under 95% found just once. Sample: PBMCs or T cells enriched from blood (not recorded which). The receptors derive from a woman aged 25 to 39 who had recovered from COVID-19.

Notes on this clone: The sample has other DNA sequences that encode this CDR3 too. V gene TRBV28 combines with J gene TRBJ1-2; TRBD1 aligns across 9 bases. The V gene's germline CDR1 is MDHEN and CDR2 SYDVKM. Germline trimming cut 7 bases from V and 2 bases from J; bases unmatched to any gene: 5. The CDR3 extends over 14 amino acids. For the CDR3, the DNA is TGTGCCAGCATTCCCGGACAGGGGAACTATGGCTACACCTTC. Encoded protein: CASIPGQGNYGYTF.

J is TRBJ2-7 and V is TRBV28; maybe TRBD2 (5 bases). V shed 7 bases and J shed 4 bases, with 17 bases lying between them. The CDR3 has 14 amino acids. Germline V lookup: CDR1 MDHEN, CDR2 SYDVKM. CDR3 loop: CASNERSKDYEQYF. The CDR3, as DNA: TGTGCCAGCAATGAGCGGAGTAAAGATTACGAGCAGTACTTC.

The chain joins TRBV7-8 to TRBJ2-7; 7 positions agree with TRBD1. This CDR3 spans 15 amino acids. Germline-derived CDR1 and CDR2 are SGHVS and FQNEAQ. V lost 3 bases and J lost 5; bases outside the gene matches: 10. The CDR3 reads CASSFVQTGNHEQYF. Here the CDR3 DNA reads TGTGCCAGCAGCTTTGTCCAGACAGGGAACCACGAGCAGTACTTC.

The chain employs TRBV3-1 (or the pseudogene TRBV3-2) and TRBJ1-3; 10 nucleotides line up with TRBD1. CDR3 length equals 14 residues. After removal of 4 bases from V and 8 bases from J, the junction contained 5 bases not matched to a gene. Germline-derived CDR1 and CDR2 are LGHDT and YNNKEL (reference sequence). The CDR3 region is CASSLGTGEDTIYF. Here the CDR3 DNA reads TGTGCCAGCAGCCTCGGGACAGGGGAGGACACCATATATTTT.

J is TRBJ2-7 and V is TRBV5-1; perhaps TRBD2 as D (6 bases). Trimming removed 3 bases at V and 0 bases at J, with 13 bases between. CDR3 size: 15 residues. Germline V gene data show CDR1 as SGHRS and CDR2 as YFSETQ. DNA of the CDR3: TGCGCCAGCAGCTACTTAGCGGAGAGCTCCTACGAGCAGTACTTC. This sequence encodes CASSYLAESSYEQYF.

The chain carries TRBV15 and TRBJ1-5, with D perhaps matching TRBD1 (6 bases). V was trimmed by 0 bases and J by 3 bases, leaving 15 bases between them. The CDR3 loop spans 17 amino acids. Germline assignment: CDR1 LNHNV and CDR2 YYDKDF (reference sequence). CDR3 sequence (DNA): TGTGCCACCAGCAGAGATCAGTATACAGGGAACAATCAGCCCCAGCATTTT. Its protein product is CATSRDQYTGNNQPQHF.